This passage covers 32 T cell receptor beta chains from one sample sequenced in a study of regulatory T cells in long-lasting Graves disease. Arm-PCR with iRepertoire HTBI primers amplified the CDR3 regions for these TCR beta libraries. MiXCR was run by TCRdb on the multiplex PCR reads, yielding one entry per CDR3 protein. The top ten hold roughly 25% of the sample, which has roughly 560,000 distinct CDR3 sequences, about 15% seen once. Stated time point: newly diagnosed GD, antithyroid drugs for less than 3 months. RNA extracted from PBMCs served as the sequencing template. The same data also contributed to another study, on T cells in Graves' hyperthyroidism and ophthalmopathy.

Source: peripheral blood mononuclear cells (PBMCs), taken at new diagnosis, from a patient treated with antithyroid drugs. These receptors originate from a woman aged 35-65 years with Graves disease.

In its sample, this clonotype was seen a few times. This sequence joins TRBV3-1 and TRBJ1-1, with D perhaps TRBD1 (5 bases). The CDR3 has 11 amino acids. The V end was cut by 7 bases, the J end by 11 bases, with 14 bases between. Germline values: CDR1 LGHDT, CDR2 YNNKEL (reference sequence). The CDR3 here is CASTEAGSAFF. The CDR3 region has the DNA TGTGCCAGCACCGAGGCAGGGAGCGCTTTCTTT.

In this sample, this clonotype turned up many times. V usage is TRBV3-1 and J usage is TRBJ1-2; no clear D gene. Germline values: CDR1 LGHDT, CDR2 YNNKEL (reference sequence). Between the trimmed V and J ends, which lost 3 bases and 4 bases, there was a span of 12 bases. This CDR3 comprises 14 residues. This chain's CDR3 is CASSHMDGIYGYTF. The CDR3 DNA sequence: TGTGCCAGCAGCCACATGGACGGGATCTATGGCTACACCTTC.

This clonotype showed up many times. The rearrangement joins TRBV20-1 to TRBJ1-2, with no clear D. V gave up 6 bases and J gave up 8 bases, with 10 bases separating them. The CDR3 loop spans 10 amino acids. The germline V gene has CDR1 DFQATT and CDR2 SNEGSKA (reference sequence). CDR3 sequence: CSARRNGYTF. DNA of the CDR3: TGCAGTGCGAGGAGGAACGGCTACACCTTC.

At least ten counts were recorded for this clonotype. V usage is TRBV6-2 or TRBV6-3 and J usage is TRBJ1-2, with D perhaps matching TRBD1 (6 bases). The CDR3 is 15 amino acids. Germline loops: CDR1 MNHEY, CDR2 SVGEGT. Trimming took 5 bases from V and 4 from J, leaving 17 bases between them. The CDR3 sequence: CASSERGGGTYGYTF. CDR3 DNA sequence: TGTGCCAGCAGTGAAAGGGGTGGGGGCACCTATGGCTACACCTTC.

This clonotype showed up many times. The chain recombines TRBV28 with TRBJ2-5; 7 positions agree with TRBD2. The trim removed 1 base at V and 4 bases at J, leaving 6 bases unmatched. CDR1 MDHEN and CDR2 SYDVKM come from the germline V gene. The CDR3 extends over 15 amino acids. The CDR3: CASSLYGRGLETQYF. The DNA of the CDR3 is TGTGCCAGCAGTTTATATGGGCGGGGGTTAGAGACCCAGTACTTC.

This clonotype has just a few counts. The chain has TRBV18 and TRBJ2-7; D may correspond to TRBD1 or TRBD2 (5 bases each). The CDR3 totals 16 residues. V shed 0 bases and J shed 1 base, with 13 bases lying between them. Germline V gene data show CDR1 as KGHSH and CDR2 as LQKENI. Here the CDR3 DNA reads TGTGCCAGCTCACCACCGGGGTCGGGACGGTCCTACGAGCAGTACTTC. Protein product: CASSPPGSGRSYEQYF.

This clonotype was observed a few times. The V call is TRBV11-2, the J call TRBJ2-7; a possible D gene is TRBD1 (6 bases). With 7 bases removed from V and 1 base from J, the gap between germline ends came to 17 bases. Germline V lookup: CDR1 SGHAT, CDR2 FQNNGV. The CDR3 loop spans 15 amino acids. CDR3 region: CASTLRGHLSYEQYF. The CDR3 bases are TGTGCCAGCACCCTCCGGGGACACCTATCCTACGAGCAGTACTTC. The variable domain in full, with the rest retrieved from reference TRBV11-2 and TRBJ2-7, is EAGVAQSPRYKIIEKRQSVAFWCNPISGHATLYWYQQILGQGPKLLIQFQNNGVVDDSQLPKDRFSAERLKGVDSTLKIQPAKLEDSAVYLCASTLRGHLSYEQYFGPGTRLTVT.

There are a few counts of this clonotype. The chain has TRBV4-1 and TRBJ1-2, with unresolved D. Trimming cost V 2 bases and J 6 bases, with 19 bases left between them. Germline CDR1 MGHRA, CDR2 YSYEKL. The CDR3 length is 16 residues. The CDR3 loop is CASSQPGGKSSNGYTF. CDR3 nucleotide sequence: TGCGCCAGCAGCCAACCTGGAGGGAAATCCAGTAATGGCTACACCTTC.

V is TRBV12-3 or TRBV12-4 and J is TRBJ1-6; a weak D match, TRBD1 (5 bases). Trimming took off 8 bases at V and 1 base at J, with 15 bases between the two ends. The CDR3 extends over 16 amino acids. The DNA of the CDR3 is TGTGCCAGCGGAGCGGGGGGTGGATCCTATAATTCACCCCTCCACTTT. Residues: CASGAGGGSYNSPLHF.

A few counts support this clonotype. The CDR3 here is CASSLSGTSGDTQYF. In nucleotides, the CDR3 is TGCGCCAGCAGCTTGTCCGGGACTAGCGGAGATACGCAGTATTTT. The V gene is TRBV5-1, the J gene TRBJ2-3; the match to TRBD2 covers 11 bases. This CDR3 has 15 residues. Trimming took 1 base from V and 5 from J; bases not matched to a gene: 3. The germline CDR1 and CDR2 sequences are SGHRS and YFSETQ.

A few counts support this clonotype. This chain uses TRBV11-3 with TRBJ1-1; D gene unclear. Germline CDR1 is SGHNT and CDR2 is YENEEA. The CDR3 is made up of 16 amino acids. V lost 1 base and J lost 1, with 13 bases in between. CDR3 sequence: CASSLVGWGRNTEAFF. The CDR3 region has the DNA TGTGCCAGCAGCTTAGTCGGCTGGGGTCGGAACACTGAAGCTTTCTTT.

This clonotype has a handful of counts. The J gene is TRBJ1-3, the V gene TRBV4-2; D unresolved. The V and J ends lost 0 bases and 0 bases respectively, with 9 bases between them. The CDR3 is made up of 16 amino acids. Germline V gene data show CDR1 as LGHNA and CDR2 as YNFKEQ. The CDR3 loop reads CASSQEIGLSGNTIYF. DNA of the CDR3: TGTGCCAGCAGCCAAGAAATTGGACTCTCTGGAAACACCATATATTTT.

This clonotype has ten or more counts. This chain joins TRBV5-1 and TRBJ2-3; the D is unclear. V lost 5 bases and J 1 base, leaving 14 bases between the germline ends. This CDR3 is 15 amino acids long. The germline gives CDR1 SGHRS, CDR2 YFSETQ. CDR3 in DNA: TGCGCCAGCAGGGCTACCGCACTGGGCACAGATACGCAGTATTTT. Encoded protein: CASRATALGTDTQYF. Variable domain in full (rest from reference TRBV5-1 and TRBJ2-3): KAGVTQTPRYLIKTRGQQVTLSCSPISGHRSVSWYQQTPGQGLQFLFEYFSETQRNKGNFPGRFSGRQFSNSRSEMNVSTLELGDSALYLCASRATALGTDTQYFGPGTRLTVL.

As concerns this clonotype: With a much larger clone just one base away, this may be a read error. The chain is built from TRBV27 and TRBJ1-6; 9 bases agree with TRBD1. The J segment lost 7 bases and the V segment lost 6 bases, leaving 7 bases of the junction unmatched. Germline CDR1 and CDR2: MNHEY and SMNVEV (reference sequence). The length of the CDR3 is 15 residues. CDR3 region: CASSTTGTGNSPLHF. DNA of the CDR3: TGTGCCAGCAGCACGACCGGGACAGGGAATTCACCCCTCCACTTT.

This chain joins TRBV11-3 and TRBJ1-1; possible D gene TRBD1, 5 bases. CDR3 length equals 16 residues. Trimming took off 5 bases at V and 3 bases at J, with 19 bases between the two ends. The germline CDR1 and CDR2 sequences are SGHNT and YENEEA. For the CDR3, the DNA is TGTGCCAGCAGCATGACTGGGGGTTGGGGTGACACTGAAGCTTTCTTT. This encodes CASSMTGGWGDTEAFF.

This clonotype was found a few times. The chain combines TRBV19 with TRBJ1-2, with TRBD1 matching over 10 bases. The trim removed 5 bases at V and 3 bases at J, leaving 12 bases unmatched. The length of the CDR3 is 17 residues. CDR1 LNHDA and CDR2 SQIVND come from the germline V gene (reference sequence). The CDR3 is CASSPRTGGATHYGYTF. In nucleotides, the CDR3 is TGTGCCAGTAGTCCTCGGACAGGGGGTGCCACCCACTATGGCTACACCTTC. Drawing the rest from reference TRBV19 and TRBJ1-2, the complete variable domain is DGGITQSPKYLFRKEGQNVTLSCEQNLNHDAMYWYRQDPGQGLRLIYYSQIVNDFQKGDIAEGYSVSREKKESFPLTVTSAQKNPTAFYLCASSPRTGGATHYGYTFGSGTRLTVV.

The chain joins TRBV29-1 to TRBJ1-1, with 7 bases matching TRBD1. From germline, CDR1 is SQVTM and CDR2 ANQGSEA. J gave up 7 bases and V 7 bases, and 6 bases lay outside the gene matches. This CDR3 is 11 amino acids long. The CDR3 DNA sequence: TGCAGCGCTCTCCGGGACAGTGAAGCTTTCTTT. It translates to CSALRDSEAFF.

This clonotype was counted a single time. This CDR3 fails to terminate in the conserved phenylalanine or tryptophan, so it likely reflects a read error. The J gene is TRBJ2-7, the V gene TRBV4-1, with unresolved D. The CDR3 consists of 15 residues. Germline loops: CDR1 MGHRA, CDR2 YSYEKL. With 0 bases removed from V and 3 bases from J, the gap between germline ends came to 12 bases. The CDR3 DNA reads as TGCGCCAGCAGCCAAGAAAGGGCCCGGATCTACGAGCAGTACCTC. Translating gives CASSQERARIYEQYL.

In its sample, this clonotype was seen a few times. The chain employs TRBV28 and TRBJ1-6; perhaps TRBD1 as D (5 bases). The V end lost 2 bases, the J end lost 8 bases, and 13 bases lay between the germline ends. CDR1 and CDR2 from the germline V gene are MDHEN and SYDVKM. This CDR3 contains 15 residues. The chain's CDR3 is CASSLGGGYDSPLHF. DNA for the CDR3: TGTGCCAGCAGTTTAGGTGGGGGTTACGATTCACCCCTCCACTTT.

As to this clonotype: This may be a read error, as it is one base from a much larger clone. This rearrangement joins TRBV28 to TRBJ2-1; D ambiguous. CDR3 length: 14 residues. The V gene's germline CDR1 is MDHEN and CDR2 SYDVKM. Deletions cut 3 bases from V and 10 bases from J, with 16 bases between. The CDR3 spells CASSFPDGPDEQFF. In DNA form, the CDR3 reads TGTGCCAGCAGTTTCCCGGACGGGCCAGACGAGCAGTTCTTC.

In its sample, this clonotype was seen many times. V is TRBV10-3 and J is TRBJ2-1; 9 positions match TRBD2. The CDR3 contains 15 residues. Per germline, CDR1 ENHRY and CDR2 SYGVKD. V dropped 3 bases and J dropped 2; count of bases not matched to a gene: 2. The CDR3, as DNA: TGTGCCATCAGTGACCGACTAGCGGCCTACAATGAGCAGTTCTTC. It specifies CAISDRLAAYNEQFF.

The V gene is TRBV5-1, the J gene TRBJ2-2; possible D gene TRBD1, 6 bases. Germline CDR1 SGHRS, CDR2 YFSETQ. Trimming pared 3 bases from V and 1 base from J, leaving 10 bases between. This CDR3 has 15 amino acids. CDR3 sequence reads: CASSWQGKNTGELFF. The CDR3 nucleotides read TGCGCCAGCAGCTGGCAGGGGAAGAACACCGGGGAGCTGTTTTTT.

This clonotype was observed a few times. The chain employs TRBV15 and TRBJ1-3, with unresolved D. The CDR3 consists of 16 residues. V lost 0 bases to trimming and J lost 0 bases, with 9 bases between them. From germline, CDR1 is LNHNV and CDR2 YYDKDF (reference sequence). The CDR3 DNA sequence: TGTGCCACCAGCAGAGATGTTGAGTTCTCTGGAAACACCATATATTTT. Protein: CATSRDVEFSGNTIYF.

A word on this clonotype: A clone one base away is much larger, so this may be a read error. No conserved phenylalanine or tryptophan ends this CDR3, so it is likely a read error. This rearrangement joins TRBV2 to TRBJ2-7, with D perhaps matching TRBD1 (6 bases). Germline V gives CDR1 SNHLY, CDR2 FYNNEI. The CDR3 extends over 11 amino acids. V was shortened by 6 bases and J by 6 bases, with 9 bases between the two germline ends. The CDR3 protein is CASREGVEQYL. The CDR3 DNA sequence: TGTGCCAGCAGAGAGGGGGTCGAGCAGTACCTC.

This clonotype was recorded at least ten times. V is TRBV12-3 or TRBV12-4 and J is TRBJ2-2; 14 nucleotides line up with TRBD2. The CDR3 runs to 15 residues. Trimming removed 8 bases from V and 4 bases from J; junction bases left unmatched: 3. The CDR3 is CASGGLAGGTGELFF. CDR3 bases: TGTGCCAGCGGTGGACTAGCGGGGGGCACCGGGGAGCTGTTTTTT.

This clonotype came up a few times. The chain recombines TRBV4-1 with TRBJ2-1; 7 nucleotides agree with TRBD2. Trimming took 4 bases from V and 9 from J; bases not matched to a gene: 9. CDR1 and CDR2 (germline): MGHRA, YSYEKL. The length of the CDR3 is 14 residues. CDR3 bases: TGCGCCAGCAGCCGCGGGGGTTTGAGGAGTGAGCAGTTCTTC. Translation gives CASSRGGLRSEQFF.

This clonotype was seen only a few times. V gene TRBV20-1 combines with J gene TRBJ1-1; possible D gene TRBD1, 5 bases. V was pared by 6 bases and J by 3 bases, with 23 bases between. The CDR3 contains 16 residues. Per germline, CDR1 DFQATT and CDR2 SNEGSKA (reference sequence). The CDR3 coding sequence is TGCAGTGCGCCCTGGGTGGGGGGTCGCTTTCACACTGAAGCTTTCTTT. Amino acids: CSAPWVGGRFHTEAFF.

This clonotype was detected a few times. CDR3 DNA sequence: TGTGCCAGCAGATCCCTCAATCAGCCCCAGCATTTT. Residues: CASRSLNQPQHF. The chain employs TRBV6-1 and TRBJ1-5; no clear D gene. Germline values: CDR1 MNHNS, CDR2 SASEGT. This CDR3 comprises 12 residues. Deletions cut 6 bases from V and 3 bases from J, with 6 bases between.

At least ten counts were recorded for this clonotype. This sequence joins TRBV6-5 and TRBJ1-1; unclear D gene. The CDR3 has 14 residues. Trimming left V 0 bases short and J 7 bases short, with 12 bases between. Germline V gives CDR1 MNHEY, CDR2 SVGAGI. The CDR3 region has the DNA TGTGCCAGCAGTTACTCCGACACTGGGAGTGAAGCTTTCTTT. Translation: CASSYSDTGSEAFF.

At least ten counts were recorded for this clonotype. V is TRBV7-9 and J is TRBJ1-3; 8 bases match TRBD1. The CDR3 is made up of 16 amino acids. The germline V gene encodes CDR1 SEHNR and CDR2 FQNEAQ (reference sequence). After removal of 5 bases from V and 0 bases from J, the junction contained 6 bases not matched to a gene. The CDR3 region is CASSLGQANSGNTIYF. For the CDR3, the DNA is TGTGCCAGCAGCCTGGGACAGGCAAACTCTGGAAACACCATATATTTT.

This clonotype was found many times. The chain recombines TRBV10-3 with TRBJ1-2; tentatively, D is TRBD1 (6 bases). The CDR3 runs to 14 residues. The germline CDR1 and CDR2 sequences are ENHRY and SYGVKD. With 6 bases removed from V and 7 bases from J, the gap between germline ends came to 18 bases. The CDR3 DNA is TGTGCCATCAGAGGGGACACCGACCTTCTTGGCTACACCTTC. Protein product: CAIRGDTDLLGYTF.

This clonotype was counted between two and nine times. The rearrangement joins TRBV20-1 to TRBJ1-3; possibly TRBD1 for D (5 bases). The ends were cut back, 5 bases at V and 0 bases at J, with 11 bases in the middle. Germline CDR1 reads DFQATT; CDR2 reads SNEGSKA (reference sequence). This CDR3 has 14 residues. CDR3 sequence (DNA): TGCAGTGCTCCGGGACGGGACTCTGGAAACACCATATATTTT. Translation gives CSAPGRDSGNTIYF.